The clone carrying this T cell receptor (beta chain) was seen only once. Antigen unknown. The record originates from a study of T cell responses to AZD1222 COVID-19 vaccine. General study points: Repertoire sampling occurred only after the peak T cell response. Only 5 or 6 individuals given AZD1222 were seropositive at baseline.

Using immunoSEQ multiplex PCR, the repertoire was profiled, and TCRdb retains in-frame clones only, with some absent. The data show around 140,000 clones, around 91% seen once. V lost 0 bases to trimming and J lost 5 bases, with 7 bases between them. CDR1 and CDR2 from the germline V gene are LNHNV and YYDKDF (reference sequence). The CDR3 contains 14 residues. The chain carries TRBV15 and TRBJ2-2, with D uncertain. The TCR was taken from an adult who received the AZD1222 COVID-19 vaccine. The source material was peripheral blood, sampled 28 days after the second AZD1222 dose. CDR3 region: CATSRDILTGELFF. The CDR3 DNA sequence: TGTGCCACCAGCAGAGATATCTTAACCGGGGAGCTGTTTTTT.